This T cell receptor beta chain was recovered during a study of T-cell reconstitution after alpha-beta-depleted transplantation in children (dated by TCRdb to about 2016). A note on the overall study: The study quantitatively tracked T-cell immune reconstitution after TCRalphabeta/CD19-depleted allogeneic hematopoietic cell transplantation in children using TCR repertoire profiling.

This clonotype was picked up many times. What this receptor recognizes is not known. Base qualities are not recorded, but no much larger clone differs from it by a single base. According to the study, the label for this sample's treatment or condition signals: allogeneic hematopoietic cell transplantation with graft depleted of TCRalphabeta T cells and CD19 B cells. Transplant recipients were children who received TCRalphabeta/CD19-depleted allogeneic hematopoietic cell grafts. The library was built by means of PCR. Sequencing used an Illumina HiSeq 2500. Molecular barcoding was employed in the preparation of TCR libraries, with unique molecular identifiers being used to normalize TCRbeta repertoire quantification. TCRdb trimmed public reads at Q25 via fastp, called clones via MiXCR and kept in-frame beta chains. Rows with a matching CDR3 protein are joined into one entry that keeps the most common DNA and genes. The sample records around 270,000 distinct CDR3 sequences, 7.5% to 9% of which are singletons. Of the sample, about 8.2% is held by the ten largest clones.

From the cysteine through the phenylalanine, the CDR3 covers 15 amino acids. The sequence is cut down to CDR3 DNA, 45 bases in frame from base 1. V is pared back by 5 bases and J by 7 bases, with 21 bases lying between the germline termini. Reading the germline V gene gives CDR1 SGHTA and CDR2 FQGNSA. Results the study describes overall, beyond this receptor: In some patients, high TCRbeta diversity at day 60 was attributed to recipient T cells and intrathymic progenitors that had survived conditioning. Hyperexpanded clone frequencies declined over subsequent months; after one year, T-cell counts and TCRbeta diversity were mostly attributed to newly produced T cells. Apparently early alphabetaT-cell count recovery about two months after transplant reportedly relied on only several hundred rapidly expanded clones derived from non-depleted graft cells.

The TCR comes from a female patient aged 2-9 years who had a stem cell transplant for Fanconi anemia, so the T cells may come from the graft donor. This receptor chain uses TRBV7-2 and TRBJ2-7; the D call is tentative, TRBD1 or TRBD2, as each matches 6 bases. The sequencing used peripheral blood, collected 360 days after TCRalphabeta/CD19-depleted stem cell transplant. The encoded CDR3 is CASSPATNTGTEQYF. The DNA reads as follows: TGTGCCAGCAGCCCGGCCACTAATACAGGGACTGAGCAGTACTTC.